The 18 T cell receptor beta chains presented below share a single source sample, sequenced in a study of blood T cell repertoires in COVID-19 (dated by TCRdb to the early 2020s). The library was prepared using the immunoSEQ multiplex PCR assay. TCRdb re-hosts the immuneACCESS table, in-frame sequences only. Its copies lack some clones; in the studies checked, an unresolved V gene accounts for under half of them, and the cause for the rest is not known. In all, the sample holds hundreds of thousands of clones, and more than 80% of those were seen once. The ten largest clones take up 1.1% of the sample. What was sequenced was PBMCs or T cells enriched from blood (not recorded which). The source is a man younger than 45 who had recovered from COVID-19.

This clone appeared a single time. This chain joins TRBV4-1 and TRBJ2-7; 7 positions agree with TRBD2. From germline, CDR1 is MGHRA and CDR2 YSYEKL. The CDR3 loop spans 17 amino acids. Germline trimming cut 1 base from V and 0 bases from J; bases unmatched to any gene: 9. The CDR3 sequence: CASSQVLSGLSSYEQYF. The CDR3 DNA sequence: TGCGCCAGCAGCCAAGTGCTTAGCGGGCTCAGCTCCTACGAGCAGTACTTC.

The chain is built from TRBV3-1 (or the pseudogene TRBV3-2) and TRBJ2-1; weak D call: TRBD1 (5 bases). Deletions cut 0 bases from V and 8 bases from J, with 5 bases between. The CDR3 consists of 12 residues. From germline, CDR1 is LGHDT and CDR2 YNNKEL (reference sequence). CDR3 protein: CASSQEGDEQFF. The CDR3 nucleotides are TGTGCCAGCAGCCAAGAAGGGGATGAGCAGTTCTTC.

J is TRBJ2-7 and V is TRBV5-6; no firm D call. Germline CDR1 SGHDT, CDR2 YYEEEE. CDR3 size: 15 residues. Trimming removed 3 bases from V and 6 bases from J, with 19 bases in between. The CDR3 loop is CASSSNLSPGSEQYF. The CDR3 bases are TGTGCCAGCAGCTCCAATCTTAGCCCGGGTAGCGAGCAGTACTTC. The variable domain in full, completed from reference TRBV5-6 and TRBJ2-7, reads DAGVTQSPTHLIKTRGQQVTLRCSPKSGHDTVSWYQQALGQGPQFIFQYYEEEERQRGNFPDRFSGHQFPNYSSELNVNALLLGDSALYLCASSSNLSPGSEQYFGPGTRLTVT.

V gene TRBV7-9 combines with J gene TRBJ1-3; D is unresolved. Per germline, CDR1 SEHNR and CDR2 FQNEAQ (reference sequence). Trimming took off 1 base at V and 0 bases at J, with 4 bases between the two ends. The CDR3 runs to 14 residues. CDR3 protein: CASSLVLSGNTIYF. CDR3 DNA: TGTGCCAGCAGCTTAGTCCTCTCTGGAAACACCATATATTTT.

The V call is TRBV27, the J call TRBJ1-1, with 8 bases aligning to TRBD1. Germline V CDR1 and CDR2: MNHEY, SMNVEV (reference sequence). The J segment lost 1 base and the V segment lost 3 bases, leaving 7 bases of the junction unmatched. The CDR3 is 16 residues long. The CDR3 coding sequence is TGTGCCAGCAGTTTTGGACAGGGCCTGGGGAACACTGAAGCTTTCTTT. Translation: CASSFGQGLGNTEAFF.

The chain is built from TRBV19 and TRBJ1-1; D is possibly TRBD1 (6 bases). Per germline, CDR1 LNHDA and CDR2 SQIVND (reference sequence). The CDR3 length is 16 residues. V lost 4 bases and J 0 bases, leaving 15 bases between the germline ends. DNA for the CDR3: TGTGCCAGTAGTACCCCCAGCGACAGGCTGAACACTGAAGCTTTCTTT. Translating it yields CASSTPSDRLNTEAFF.

The chain is built from TRBV5-3 and TRBJ2-4, with a possible D match to TRBD1 (5 bases). TRBV5-3 is classed as an ORF, of uncertain function. CDR3 length: 15 residues. Between the trimmed V and J ends, which lost 0 bases and 6 bases, there was a span of 13 bases. The CDR3 loop is CARSLEVGRVNIQYF. CDR3 in DNA: TGTGCCAGAAGCTTGGAGGTAGGCAGGGTAAACATTCAGTACTTC.

CDR3 coding DNA: TGTGCCTGGAGGCCCGGGACTAGCGGATCAGATACGCAGTATTTT. Translation: CAWRPGTSGSDTQYF. The chain combines TRBV30 with TRBJ2-3, with TRBD2 matching over 11 bases. Losses at the gene ends were 3 bases for V and 4 bases for J; bases not matched to a gene: 6. The CDR3 totals 15 residues. Per the germline V gene, CDR1 is GTSNPN and CDR2 is SVGIG (reference sequence).

A single count supports this clone. The chain combines TRBV19 with TRBJ1-2, with 7 bases fitting TRBD1. The CDR3 totals 14 residues. Per germline, CDR1 LNHDA and CDR2 SQIVND (reference sequence). Unmatched junction bases numbered 7, after V lost 7 bases and J lost 2 bases. The DNA of the CDR3 is TGTGCCAGTACCCCGGGACAGAGAAACTATGGCTACACCTTC. As protein: CASTPGQRNYGYTF.

The rearrangement joins TRBV9 to TRBJ2-1; 7 bases agree with TRBD2. The CDR3 has 15 amino acids. The ends lost 0 bases at V and 9 bases at J; junction bases unmatched: 9. Germline values: CDR1 SGDLS, CDR2 YYNGEE. The CDR3 region is CASSVGVGGGAEQFF. DNA for the CDR3: TGTGCCAGCAGCGTAGGCGTGGGGGGAGGGGCTGAGCAGTTCTTC.

This clone was detected only a few times. The chain couples TRBV5-1 to TRBJ2-3; 7 nucleotides match TRBD1. The germline V gene has CDR1 SGHRS and CDR2 YFSETQ. The CDR3 loop spans 14 amino acids. Germline trimming cut 4 bases from V and 1 base from J; bases unmatched to any gene: 3. CDR3 amino acids: CASSPGQGTDTQYF. The CDR3 nucleotides are TGCGCCAGCAGCCCAGGACAGGGCACAGATACGCAGTATTTT.

The J gene is TRBJ2-5, the V gene TRBV12-3 or TRBV12-4, with D possibly being TRBD1 (6 bases). V dropped 5 bases and J dropped 5 bases, with 12 bases sitting between them. The length of the CDR3 is 13 residues. The DNA for the CDR3 is TGTGCCAGCAGTAGACAGGAGCCGGAGACCCAGTACTTC. Protein product: CASSRQEPETQYF.

The chain joins TRBV29-1 to TRBJ2-1; TRBD2 might be the D (6 bases). The CDR3 loop spans 14 amino acids. The ends were cut back, 4 bases at V and 7 bases at J, with 17 bases in the middle. CDR1 and CDR2 from the germline V gene are SQVTM and ANQGSEA. CDR3 region: CSVGGAGLGNEQFF. CDR3 sequence (DNA): TGCAGCGTTGGAGGTGCGGGGTTGGGGAATGAGCAGTTCTTC.

The chain carries TRBV7-8 and TRBJ1-6; 8 bases map to TRBD1. V lost 8 bases and J lost 6; bases outside the gene matches: 12. This CDR3 is 16 amino acids long. Germline CDR1 is SGHVS and CDR2 is FQNEAQ. CDR3 loop: CASGNPGTGINSPLHF. CDR3 nucleotides: TGTGCCAGCGGTAATCCCGGGACAGGAATTAATTCACCCCTCCACTTT.

The chain carries TRBV19 and TRBJ2-1; D is possibly TRBD1 (6 bases). The CDR3 covers 14 residues. Trimming removed 4 bases from V and 5 bases from J, with 12 bases in between. The germline gives CDR1 LNHDA, CDR2 SQIVND (reference sequence). The CDR3 DNA is TGTGCCAGTAGTACCCCAGGGGAGCACAATGAGCAGTTCTTC. This sequence encodes CASSTPGEHNEQFF.

The V and J genes are TRBV3-1 (or the pseudogene TRBV3-2) and TRBJ2-7; D unresolved. Germline V lookup: CDR1 LGHDT, CDR2 YNNKEL (reference sequence). Deletions cut 0 bases from V and 7 bases from J, with 10 bases between. The CDR3 has 13 amino acids. CDR3 residues: CASSQDSNWEQYF. The CDR3 DNA is TGTGCCAGCAGCCAAGACTCTAACTGGGAGCAGTACTTC.

The chain combines TRBV3-1 (or the pseudogene TRBV3-2) with TRBJ2-7; 7 nucleotides agree with TRBD2. V shed 1 base and J 7 bases; nucleotides not matched to a gene: 25. Germline V lookup: CDR1 LGHDT, CDR2 YNNKEL (reference sequence). There are 20 residues in the CDR3. The CDR3 DNA is TGTGCCAGCAGCCAAGTCCTCTCACATGACTCCCCTAGCGGAGCTCATGAGCAGTACTTC. It yields the protein CASSQVLSHDSPSGAHEQYF.

This sequence joins TRBV19 and TRBJ2-3; the match to TRBD2 covers 9 bases. The germline V gene has CDR1 LNHDA and CDR2 SQIVND (reference sequence). V lost 4 bases and J lost 6; bases outside the gene matches: 14. The CDR3 is 17 amino acids. This CDR3 is CASSTLRLAVDRDTQYF. DNA of the CDR3: TGTGCCAGTAGTACCCTGAGACTAGCGGTAGATCGGGATACGCAGTATTTT.